One sample yielded the 28 T cell receptor beta chains listed below, sequenced in a study of blood T cells in healthy people across ages. A second PCR, run for roughly 7 to 12 cycles, used a sample-barcoded 5' primer plus a J-beta primer mix. One entry per CDR3 protein, called by TCRdb with MiXCR from the 5' RACE reads. The sample records roughly 930,000 distinct CDR3 sequences, around 49% being singletons. Material: blood. The receptor source for this set is a man aged 25-45 years in good health.

This clonotype occurred many times. J is TRBJ1-2 and V is TRBV9; no clear D gene. CDR1 SGDLS and CDR2 YYNGEE come from the germline V gene. V was clipped by 0 bases and J by 8 bases, with 11 bases between them. The CDR3 length is 13 residues. The CDR3 loop is CASSVGSGRGYTF. The CDR3 coding sequence is TGTGCCAGCAGCGTAGGTTCGGGTCGGGGCTACACCTTC. The entire variable domain, with the rest obtained from reference TRBV9 and TRBJ1-2, is as follows: DSGVTQTPKHLITATGQRVTLRCSPRSGDLSVYWYQQSLDQGLQFLIQYYNGEERAKGNILERFSAQQFPDLHSELNLSSLELGDSALYFCASSVGSGRGYTFGSGTRLTVV.

This clonotype has just a few counts. The CDR3 here is CASSQEVLAGGRSEQFF. CDR3 DNA sequence: TGTGCCAGCAGCCAAGAAGTCCTAGCGGGGGGGAGGAGTGAGCAGTTCTTC. V is TRBV4-2 and J is TRBJ2-1; 12 bases align to TRBD2. J gave up 9 bases and V 0 bases, and 9 bases lay outside the gene matches. From germline, CDR1 is LGHNA and CDR2 YNFKEQ. The CDR3 contains 17 residues.

The rearrangement uses TRBV14 and TRBJ2-7; weak D call: TRBD1 (6 bases). The V gene's germline CDR1 is SGHDN and CDR2 FVKESK. V dropped 3 bases and J dropped 4 bases, with 19 bases sitting between them. This CDR3 has 16 residues. As DNA, the CDR3 is TGTGCCAGCAGCCAGACCGCCGGGACATGGGGATACGAGCAGTACTTC. It specifies CASSQTAGTWGYEQYF.

This sequence joins TRBV20-1 and TRBJ1-6, with D possibly being TRBD1 (5 bases). Germline V gives CDR1 DFQATT, CDR2 SNEGSKA (reference sequence). The CDR3 is made up of 15 amino acids. V shed 3 bases and J shed 9 bases, with 18 bases lying between them. The CDR3 sequence: CSASSGDLTFSPLHF. Here the CDR3 DNA reads TGCAGTGCTAGCTCCGGGGACCTGACTTTTTCACCCCTCCACTTT.

The chain recombines TRBV6-5 with TRBJ1-5; tentatively, D is TRBD1 (5 bases). This CDR3 comprises 14 residues. Trimming shortened V by 4 bases and J by 10 bases, and 17 bases separated the two germline ends. The germline V gene has CDR1 MNHEY and CDR2 SVGAGI. The DNA of the CDR3 is TGTGCCAGCAGTTCTGGGGGTACCTTTAGTCCCCAGCATTTT. Its protein is CASSSGGTFSPQHF.

The rearrangement uses TRBV5-1 and TRBJ2-1, with D possibly being TRBD2 (6 bases). The CDR3 totals 17 residues. Trimming stripped 4 bases from V and 1 base from J, with 18 bases between. CDR1 is SGHRS and CDR2 is YFSETQ in the germline V gene. CDR3 sequence reads: CASSPPSSGLSYNEQFF. In nucleotides, the CDR3 is TGCGCCAGCAGCCCACCCTCCAGCGGGTTATCCTACAATGAGCAGTTCTTC. The full variable domain, rest sourced from reference TRBV5-1 and TRBJ2-1, is KAGVTQTPRYLIKTRGQQVTLSCSPISGHRSVSWYQQTPGQGLQFLFEYFSETQRNKGNFPGRFSGRQFSNSRSEMNVSTLELGDSALYLCASSPPSSGLSYNEQFFGPGTRLTVL.

This clonotype appeared a few times. V usage is TRBV20-1 and J usage is TRBJ1-1, with D possibly matching TRBD1 (5 bases). The CDR3 has 14 amino acids. CDR1 and CDR2 (germline): DFQATT, SNEGSKA (reference sequence). The CDR3 protein is CRGPRDGGNTEAFF. The CDR3 DNA reads TGCAGGGGACCCCGGGACGGCGGGAACACTGAAGCTTTCTTT.

V usage is TRBV5-6 and J usage is TRBJ1-5; 8 bases fit TRBD1. V was pared by 2 bases and J by 7 bases, with 8 bases of the junction left unmatched. There are 15 residues in the CDR3. Germline CDR1 is SGHDT and CDR2 is YYEEEE. For the CDR3, the DNA is TGTGCCAGCAGCTTCCGAGACAGGGGAGGGCAGCCCCAGCATTTT. Amino acid sequence: CASSFRDRGGQPQHF.

This chain uses TRBV19 with TRBJ2-4, with a possible D match to TRBD2 (5 bases). Trimming took off 7 bases at V and 1 base at J, with 11 bases between the two ends. The CDR3 consists of 14 residues. CDR1 is LNHDA, CDR2 SQIVND, per germline (reference sequence). The CDR3 is CASNRGWAKNIQYF. The DNA of the CDR3 is TGTGCCAGTAACCGGGGATGGGCCAAAAACATTCAGTACTTC.

The chain combines TRBV7-2 with TRBJ2-3; 8 bases line up with TRBD1. The CDR3 totals 16 residues. With V trimmed by 1 base and J by 5 bases, 8 bases remained unmatched. CDR1 is SGHTA and CDR2 is FQGNSA in the germline V gene. The CDR3 bases are TGTGCCAGCAGCTTAGATATACAGGGGGGTGTAGATACGCAGTATTTT. It encodes CASSLDIQGGVDTQYF.

This chain joins TRBV4-1 and TRBJ1-4; TRBD1 agrees at 11 bases. The CDR3 has 14 amino acids. V lost 8 bases and J lost 6; bases outside the gene matches: 5. Germline-derived CDR1 and CDR2 are MGHRA and YSYEKL. CDR3 sequence (DNA): TGCGCCAGCCTTTCGGGACAGGGGGATGAAAAACTGTTTTTT. Translation gives CASLSGQGDEKLFF.

A few counts support this clonotype. The chain uses TRBV12-3 or TRBV12-4 and TRBJ1-2, with D uncertain. Trimming took 5 bases from V and 3 from J, leaving 7 bases between them. The CDR3 consists of 12 residues. The CDR3 DNA follows: TGTGCCAGCAGTGGGGAGGACTATGGCTACACCTTC. Its translation: CASSGEDYGYTF.

This clonotype was counted many times. The chain recombines TRBV20-1 with TRBJ1-5; the D is unclear. The CDR3 loop spans 14 amino acids. Between the trimmed V and J ends, which lost 5 bases and 3 bases, there was a span of 14 bases. Per germline, CDR1 DFQATT and CDR2 SNEGSKA (reference sequence). The CDR3 DNA sequence: TGCAGTGCTGCGACGAGGGAATCCAATCAGCCCCAGCATTTT. Amino acid sequence: CSAATRESNQPQHF.

This chain joins TRBV11-1 and TRBJ1-2, with a tentative D call TRBD1 (5 bases). Germline values: CDR1 SGHAT, CDR2 FQDESV (reference sequence). The CDR3 has 14 amino acids. V was cut by 4 bases and J by 5 bases, with 14 bases left in between. CDR3 in DNA: TGTGCCAGCAGCTACGGGGACCTCGGATATGGCTACACCTTC. Amino acids: CASSYGDLGYGYTF.

The V and J genes are TRBV28 and TRBJ2-4; D call uncertain. The CDR3 is 13 residues long. Germline V gives CDR1 MDHEN, CDR2 SYDVKM. Deletions cut 4 bases from V and 8 bases from J, with 12 bases between. The CDR3 DNA sequence: TGTGCCAGCAGTTCCCCCCTGCGTTACATTCAGTACTTC. It translates to CASSSPLRYIQYF.

A remark on this clonotype: Germline is not matched at one junction end, which may reflect a read error. The V call is TRBV13, the J call TRBJ2-3; perhaps TRBD1 as D (5 bases). Germline values: CDR1 PRHDT, CDR2 FYEKMQ (reference sequence). There are 13 residues in the CDR3. The CDR3 here is CASSLEPTGTQYF. The CDR3 DNA is TGTGCCAGCAGCTTAGAGCCCACAGGTACGCAGTATTTT.

This clonotype was observed at least ten times. The chain combines TRBV27 with TRBJ2-7, with TRBD2 as a possible D gene (6 bases). The CDR3 is 14 residues long. The germline gives CDR1 MNHEY, CDR2 SMNVEV (reference sequence). V was cut by 3 bases and J by 2 bases, with 11 bases left in between. The CDR3 is CASSLGLGTYEQYF. In nucleotides, the CDR3 is TGTGCCAGCAGTTTGGGACTTGGCACCTACGAGCAGTACTTC.

The chain carries TRBV6-2 or TRBV6-3 and TRBJ2-7, with TRBD1 matching 7 bases. CDR3 length: 14 residues. The V gene's germline CDR1 is MNHEY and CDR2 SVGEGT. V trimming: 5 bases; J trimming: 2 bases; junction bases outside the gene matches: 6. The DNA of the CDR3 is TGTGCCAGCAGTCCCCAGGGGACAGCCTACGAGCAGTACTTC. Translation: CASSPQGTAYEQYF.

This clonotype showed up just a few times. The V gene is TRBV20-1, the J gene TRBJ2-5; D could derive from TRBD1 or TRBD2 (5 bases each). CDR1 is DFQATT and CDR2 is SNEGSKA in the germline V gene (reference sequence). Deletions cut 3 bases from V and 5 bases from J, with 16 bases between. The CDR3 spans 14 residues. The CDR3 sequence is CSARPFSGTETQYF. DNA of the CDR3: TGCAGTGCTAGGCCCTTTTCGGGGACGGAGACCCAGTACTTC.

This clonotype was found many times. The J gene is TRBJ2-3, the V gene TRBV6-4; 8 positions match TRBD1. This CDR3 has 14 amino acids. J was trimmed by 2 bases and V by 8 bases; bases with no gene match: 6. The germline V gene has CDR1 MRHNA and CDR2 SNTAGT. This CDR3 reads CASAPGGDTDTQYF. DNA for the CDR3: TGTGCCAGCGCCCCAGGGGGCGACACAGATACGCAGTATTTT.

J is TRBJ2-3 and V is TRBV11-1; 11 nucleotides line up with TRBD2. J lost 4 bases, V lost 5 bases, and 8 bases had no gene match. From germline, CDR1 is SGHAT and CDR2 FQDESV (reference sequence). This CDR3 is 16 amino acids long. The CDR3 reads CASSLRLAGLADTQYF. CDR3 nucleotide sequence: TGTGCCAGCAGCCTTCGACTAGCGGGGCTCGCAGATACGCAGTATTTT. Combining the CDR3 with reference TRBV11-1 and TRBJ2-3 gives the whole variable domain EAEVAQSPRYKITEKSQAVAFWCDPISGHATLYWYRQILGQGPELLVQFQDESVVDDSQLPKDRFSAERLKGVDSTLKIQPAELGDSAMYLCASSLRLAGLADTQYFGPGTRLTVL.

This clonotype was seen a few times. The chain is built from TRBV12-3 or TRBV12-4 and TRBJ2-3, with unresolved D. The V end was cut by 3 bases, the J end by 4 bases, with 5 bases between. This CDR3 has 12 residues. CDR3 sequence: CASSFFADTQYF. CDR3 sequence (DNA): TGTGCCAGCAGTTTCTTCGCAGATACGCAGTATTTT.

This clonotype was detected only a few times. The rearrangement uses TRBV12-3 or TRBV12-4 and TRBJ2-7; possibly TRBD2 for D (6 bases). The CDR3 is 15 residues long. V was clipped by 5 bases and J by 3 bases, with 17 bases between them. The CDR3 DNA reads TGTGCCAGCAGTCCACTGGATGTGGGGGGCTACGAGCAGTACTTC. This gives the protein CASSPLDVGGYEQYF.

J is TRBJ2-1 and V is TRBV3-1; 10 bases align to TRBD2. Germline values: CDR1 LGHDT, CDR2 YNNKEL (reference sequence). The CDR3 totals 17 residues. The J segment lost 0 bases and the V segment lost 2 bases, leaving 4 bases of the junction unmatched. The CDR3 region has the DNA TGTGCCAGCAGCCAACGTACTAGCGGGGCCTCCTACAATGAGCAGTTCTTC. Its protein product is CASSQRTSGASYNEQFF.

The chain carries TRBV5-5 and TRBJ1-2; TRBD1 might be the D (6 bases). In germline, CDR1 is SGHKS, CDR2 YYEKEE (reference sequence). This CDR3 spans 18 amino acids. The ends were cut back, 1 base at V and 0 bases at J, with 19 bases in the middle. As DNA, the CDR3 is TGTGCCAGCAGCTTGCGTCTGGACAGCCTCTACTCTAACTATGGCTACACCTTC. It codes for CASSLRLDSLYSNYGYTF.

The chain links TRBV7-3 to TRBJ2-3, with D uncertain. Trimming stripped 5 bases from V and 4 bases from J, with 19 bases between. The CDR3 has 16 residues. Germline CDR1 SGHTA, CDR2 FQGTGA. CDR3 DNA: TGTGCCAGCAGCGTACTGTTCGGTACTGGTTCAGATACGCAGTATTTT. Translated: CASSVLFGTGSDTQYF.

This clonotype was picked up many times. This sequence joins TRBV7-8 and TRBJ2-6; D might be TRBD1 (5 bases). Deletions cut 2 bases from V and 0 bases from J, with 14 bases between. Germline lookup yields CDR1 SGHVS and CDR2 FQNEAQ. This CDR3 has 18 residues. DNA for the CDR3: TGTGCCAGCAGCTTAAGAGTAACAGGATTCTCTGGGGCCAACGTCCTGACTTTC. This codes for CASSLRVTGFSGANVLTF.

The rearrangement joins TRBV5-1 to TRBJ2-7, with 7 bases identical to TRBD1. CDR3 length equals 14 residues. V shed 5 bases, J shed 0 bases, and the junction held 5 bases outside the gene matches. Looked up from germline, CDR1 is SGHRS and CDR2 is YFSETQ. CDR3 residues: CASRTGQLSYEQYF. CDR3 bases: TGCGCCAGCAGGACGGGACAGCTCTCCTACGAGCAGTACTTC.